The 14 T cell receptor beta chains below were found in one sample sequenced in a study of beta chain features in type 1 diabetes. cDNA synthesis used the whole RNA isolate, giving expressed TCRB sequences. Using immunoSEQ multiplex PCR, the repertoire was profiled, and TCRdb retains in-frame clones only, with some absent. Of roughly 700,000 clones in the sample, over 10% were seen once. Antigens for these TCRs are unknown. The study, taken as a whole, reports: In every one of the four CD4+ subsets, TCRB CDR3s were moderately but significantly shorter in Type 1 diabetes patients.

The sequenced sample consisted of naive CD4+ T cells from blood. These receptor sequences come from a man younger than 35 with type 1 diabetes.

This clone was seen a handful of times. V gene TRBV5-6 combines with J gene TRBJ2-5; weak D call: TRBD2 (6 bases). CDR3 length: 14 residues. Deletions cut 1 base from V and 2 bases from J, with 9 bases between. The germline CDR1 and CDR2 sequences are SGHDT and YYEEEE. The DNA of the CDR3 is TGTGCCAGCAGCTTGCGGGACTCTCAAGAGACCCAGTACTTC. Encoded protein: CASSLRDSQETQYF.

The chain links TRBV11-1 to TRBJ1-4; possible D gene TRBD1, 5 bases. Germline V CDR1 and CDR2: SGHAT, FQDESV (reference sequence). V lost 3 bases, J lost 6 bases, and 11 bases lay in between. The CDR3 is made up of 14 amino acids. In DNA, the CDR3 is TGTGCCAGCAGCTTCGGGACCGAGCATGAAAAACTGTTTTTT. Protein product: CASSFGTEHEKLFF.

The chain has TRBV7-2 and TRBJ2-6; the D is unclear. This CDR3 is 15 amino acids long. Trimming cost V 6 bases and J 2 bases, with 11 bases left between them. Germline V CDR1 and CDR2: SGHTA, FQGNSA. CDR3 sequence reads: CASSQVIAGANVLTF. The CDR3 bases are TGTGCCAGCAGTCAGGTTATCGCTGGGGCCAACGTCCTGACTTTC.

This clone has only a few counts. This rearrangement joins TRBV4-1 to TRBJ1-2; D unclear. Germline CDR1 reads MGHRA; CDR2 reads YSYEKL. V lost 0 bases to trimming and J lost 0 bases, with 17 bases between them. The CDR3 has 18 residues. CDR3 sequence: CASSQEALGIRTNYGYTF. In DNA form, the CDR3 reads TGCGCCAGCAGCCAAGAGGCCCTGGGGATTCGGACTAACTATGGCTACACCTTC.

This clone was counted only a few times. The chain employs TRBV20-1 and TRBJ2-7; D is unresolved. This CDR3 is 11 amino acids long. Germline CDR1 reads DFQATT; CDR2 reads SNEGSKA (reference sequence). The germline V and J ends were trimmed by 6 bases and 4 bases, with 10 bases remaining between them. CDR3 amino acids: CSALSRYEQYF. As DNA, the CDR3 is TGCAGTGCCCTTAGTAGATACGAGCAGTACTTC.

V is TRBV13 and J is TRBJ2-7; weak D call: TRBD1 (6 bases). Trimming took off 5 bases at V and 2 bases at J, with 25 bases between the two ends. Germline CDR1 PRHDT, CDR2 FYEKMQ (reference sequence). The CDR3 is made up of 18 amino acids. DNA for the CDR3: TGTGCCAGCAGCAAACTGCCACGGGACACCCGAAAGCCCTACGAGCAGTACTTC. Translating it yields CASSKLPRDTRKPYEQYF.

There are a few counts of this clone. The V call is TRBV6-5, the J call TRBJ1-5; D unclear. This CDR3 spans 13 amino acids. Germline loops: CDR1 MNHEY, CDR2 SVGAGI. V was clipped by 0 bases and J by 8 bases, with 8 bases between them. In nucleotides, the CDR3 is TGTGCCAGCAGTTACTCGAGGACTGAGCCCCAGCATTTT. It translates to CASSYSRTEPQHF.

A single count supports this clone. The chain recombines TRBV7-9 with TRBJ2-2, with a possible D match to TRBD2 (6 bases). Trimming shortened V by 5 bases and J by 5 bases, and 18 bases separated the two germline ends. The germline gives CDR1 SEHNR, CDR2 FQNEAQ (reference sequence). The CDR3 totals 16 residues. CDR3 coding DNA: TGTGCCAGCAGCCTACTTTGGGCGGGGCGGACCGGGGAGCTGTTTTTT. Residues: CASSLLWAGRTGELFF. Looking up the rest from reference TRBV7-9 and TRBJ2-2 gives the full variable domain: DTGVSQNPRHKITKRGQNVTFRCDPISEHNRLYWYRQTLGQGPEFLTYFQNEAQLEKSRLLSDRFSAERPKGSFSTLEIQRTEQGDSAMYLCASSLLWAGRTGELFFGEGSRLTVL.

This clone was detected a few times. The CDR3 spells CASSPLGERQNIQYF. The CDR3, as DNA: TGCGCCAGCAGCCCCTTGGGGGAGAGGCAAAACATTCAGTACTTC. J is TRBJ2-4 and V is TRBV4-1, with D tentatively TRBD1 or TRBD2 (5 bases each). Germline V gives CDR1 MGHRA, CDR2 YSYEKL. The CDR3 is 15 residues long. Trimming cost V 4 bases and J 5 bases, with 15 bases left between them.

This chain links TRBV28 with TRBJ1-2, with D tentatively TRBD1 (5 bases). V lost 8 bases and J lost 8, with 18 bases in between. Germline values: CDR1 MDHEN, CDR2 SYDVKM. This CDR3 contains 13 residues. The CDR3 region has the DNA TGTGCCAGCGAACAGGTGGGGATCCGCGGCTACACCTTC. As protein: CASEQVGIRGYTF.

The V and J genes are TRBV2 and TRBJ1-1; 8 bases map to TRBD1. V shed 3 bases and J 0 bases; nucleotides not matched to a gene: 3. Germline V gives CDR1 SNHLY, CDR2 FYNNEI. The CDR3 covers 15 residues. The DNA of the CDR3 is TGTGCCAGCAGTGAGACAGGGGACTTGAACACTGAAGCTTTCTTT. Its protein product is CASSETGDLNTEAFF.

This clone was seen only a few times. V usage is TRBV6-5 and J usage is TRBJ2-1; D is uncertain. Germline V CDR1 and CDR2: MNHEY, SVGAGI. The CDR3 is 11 amino acids. V lost 8 bases to trimming and J lost 15 bases, with 17 bases between them. Here the CDR3 DNA reads TGTGCCAGCTCCTCTGAGGCAAAGCGGTTCTTC. It translates to CASSSEAKRFF.

This clone was seen a handful of times. The chain joins TRBV6-1 to TRBJ2-3; D may match TRBD1 or TRBD2 (5 bases each). Germline assignment: CDR1 MNHNS and CDR2 SASEGT. This CDR3 region has 15 residues. Trimming stripped 8 bases from V and 6 bases from J, with 21 bases between. The DNA for the CDR3 is TGTGCCAGCCGGGGACCGAGTGGGCCCTGGGATACGCAGTATTTT. Its translation is CASRGPSGPWDTQYF.

This clone showed up just a few times. The chain joins TRBV7-9 to TRBJ1-1, with a possible D match to TRBD1 (5 bases). With 4 bases removed from V and 9 bases from J, the gap between germline ends came to 18 bases. The CDR3 covers 14 residues. Germline loops: CDR1 SEHNR, CDR2 FQNEAQ (reference sequence). CDR3 in amino acids: CASSSSKVDSKAFF. The DNA for the CDR3 is TGTGCCAGCAGCTCATCAAAAGTTGACAGTAAAGCTTTCTTT.